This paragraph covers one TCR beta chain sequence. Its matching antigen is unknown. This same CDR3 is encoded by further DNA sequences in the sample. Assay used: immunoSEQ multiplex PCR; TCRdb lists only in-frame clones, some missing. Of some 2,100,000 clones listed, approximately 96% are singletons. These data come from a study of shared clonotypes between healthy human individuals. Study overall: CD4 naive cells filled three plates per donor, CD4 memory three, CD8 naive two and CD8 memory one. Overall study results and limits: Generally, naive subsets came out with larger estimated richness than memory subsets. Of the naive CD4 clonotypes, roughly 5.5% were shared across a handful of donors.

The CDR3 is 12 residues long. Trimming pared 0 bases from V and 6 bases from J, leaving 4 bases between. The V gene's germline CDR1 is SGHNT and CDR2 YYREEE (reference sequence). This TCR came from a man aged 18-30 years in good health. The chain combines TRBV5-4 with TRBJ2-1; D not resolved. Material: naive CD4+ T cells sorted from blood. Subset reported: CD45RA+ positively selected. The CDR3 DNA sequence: TGTGCCAGCAGCTTGGACCGCAATGAGCAGTTCTTC. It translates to CASSLDRNEQFF. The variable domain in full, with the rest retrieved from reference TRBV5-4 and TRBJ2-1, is ETGVTQSPTHLIKTRGQQVTLRCSSQSGHNTVSWYQQALGQGPQFIFQYYREEENGRGNFPPRFSGLQFPNYSSELNVNALELDDSALYLCASSLDRNEQFFGPGTRLTVL.